One and the same sample provided the 18 T cell receptor beta chains below, sequenced in a study of early T cells in non-severe SARS-CoV-2 infection. In TCRdb, the 5' RACE reads were re-called with MiXCR into one record per CDR3 protein. The repertoire holds tens of thousands of distinct CDR3 sequences, with under 6% as singletons. The material sequenced was whole blood. The origin of the receptors is an adult who was a healthcare worker with PCR-confirmed SARS-CoV-2 infection or an uninfected control (not recorded which).

The sample holds many counts of this clonotype. The rearrangement joins TRBV12-3 or TRBV12-4 to TRBJ1-1; a possible D gene is TRBD1 (5 bases). This CDR3 has 13 residues. The ends were cut back, 4 bases at V and 0 bases at J, with 6 bases in the middle. The CDR3 sequence: CASSWDLNTEAFF. CDR3 DNA: TGTGCCAGCAGTTGGGACCTGAACACTGAAGCTTTCTTT.

This clonotype has ten or more counts. J is TRBJ2-7 and V is TRBV10-2, with D possibly matching TRBD1 (7 bases). In germline, CDR1 is WSHSY, CDR2 SAAADI. V was clipped by 5 bases and J by 6 bases, with 20 bases between them. This CDR3 has 15 amino acids. The CDR3 loop reads CASSFPSGGTSEQYF. CDR3 DNA: TGCGCCAGCAGTTTCCCCTCAGGGGGGACAAGCGAGCAGTACTTC.

Many counts were recorded for this clonotype. V gene TRBV11-1 combines with J gene TRBJ2-2, with 11 bases matching TRBD2. Germline lookup yields CDR1 SGHAT and CDR2 FQDESV (reference sequence). Losses at the gene ends were 5 bases for V and 2 bases for J; bases not matched to a gene: 4. The CDR3 totals 16 residues. The CDR3, as DNA: TGTGCCAGCAGCCATGGGACTAGCGGTAACACCGGGGAGCTGTTTTTT. This encodes CASSHGTSGNTGELFF.

At least ten counts were recorded for this clonotype. The chain carries TRBV20-1 and TRBJ2-5, with 7 positions matching TRBD2. This CDR3 has 12 residues. In germline, CDR1 is DFQATT, CDR2 SNEGSKA (reference sequence). J gave up 3 bases and V 7 bases, and 5 bases lay outside the gene matches. The CDR3 here is CSGAGAEETQYF. Written as DNA, the CDR3 is TGCAGTGGGGCGGGAGCGGAAGAGACCCAGTACTTC.

This clonotype was detected ten times or more. V usage is TRBV7-9 and J usage is TRBJ1-1; TRBD1 is a possible D gene (5 bases). The CDR3 runs 16 residues. With 4 bases removed from V and 2 bases from J, the gap between germline ends came to 17 bases. Germline CDR1 is SEHNR and CDR2 is FQNEAQ (reference sequence). This CDR3 reads CASSSPGGGDNTEAFF. The DNA of the CDR3 is TGTGCCAGCAGCTCCCCCGGGGGAGGGGACAACACTGAAGCTTTCTTT. Variable domain in full (rest from reference TRBV7-9 and TRBJ1-1): DTGVSQNPRHKITKRGQNVTFRCDPISEHNRLYWYRQTLGQGPEFLTYFQNEAQLEKSRLLSDRFSAERPKGSFSTLEIQRTEQGDSAMYLCASSSPGGGDNTEAFFGQGTRLTVV.

This clonotype has a count of ten or more. The chain employs TRBV5-6 and TRBJ1-2; 9 bases fit TRBD1. V trimming: 0 bases; J trimming: 2 bases; junction bases outside the gene matches: 8. The CDR3 extends over 17 amino acids. Germline CDR1 and CDR2: SGHDT and YYEEEE. The CDR3 protein is CASSLARGTGKNYGYTF. In nucleotides, the CDR3 is TGTGCCAGCAGCTTGGCGCGGGGGACAGGGAAAAACTATGGCTACACCTTC.

This clonotype showed up many times. The rearrangement joins TRBV6-1 to TRBJ2-1, with TRBD2 identical over 10 bases. CDR3 length: 16 amino acids. Trimming took 6 bases from V and 0 from J; bases not matched to a gene: 5. The V gene's germline CDR1 is MNHNS and CDR2 SASEGT. In nucleotides, the CDR3 is TGTGCCAGCAGGACTAGCGGGCTGAGCTCCTACAATGAGCAGTTCTTC. Translated: CASRTSGLSSYNEQFF.

This clonotype was found a few times. The V call is TRBV7-6, the J call TRBJ2-5, with D tentatively TRBD1 or TRBD2 (7 bases each). CDR3 size: 16 residues. Germline V gene data show CDR1 as SGHVS and CDR2 as FNYEAQ. V was shortened by 5 bases and J by 1 base, with 17 bases between the two germline ends. As DNA, the CDR3 is TGTGCCAGCAGCGGGGGGGACAGACATCCCCAAGAGACCCAGTACTTC. As protein: CASSGGDRHPQETQYF.

This clonotype was found a few times. The CDR3 loop is CASRGRTNEKLFF. In nucleotides, the CDR3 is TGTGCCAGCAGGGGGCGGACGAATGAAAAACTGTTTTTT. The chain combines TRBV6-5 with TRBJ1-4; TRBD1 is a possible D gene (5 bases). Germline values: CDR1 MNHEY, CDR2 SVGAGI. The CDR3 loop spans 13 amino acids. With 6 bases removed from V and 5 bases from J, the gap between germline ends came to 10 bases.

This clonotype was seen ten or more times. The rearrangement joins TRBV3-1 to TRBJ1-5; the D is unclear. Germline lookup yields CDR1 LGHDT and CDR2 YNNKEL (reference sequence). The CDR3 is made up of 13 amino acids. Trimming pared 1 base from V and 7 bases from J, leaving 8 bases between. The CDR3 loop reads CASSQGVLQPQHF. The DNA for the CDR3 is TGTGCCAGCAGCCAAGGTGTACTCCAGCCCCAGCATTTT.

To note about this clonotype: This may be a read error: a much more frequent sequence differs by one nucleotide. J is TRBJ2-1 and V is TRBV10-3; TRBD2 is a possible D gene (6 bases). Trimming took off 6 bases at V and 12 bases at J, with 27 bases between the two ends. The V gene's germline CDR1 is ENHRY and CDR2 SYGVKD. There are 16 residues in the CDR3. The CDR3 protein is CAIRTTATELFGGQFF. CDR3 nucleotides: TGTGCCATCAGAACTACAGCTACAGAACTCTTCGGGGGGCAGTTCTTC.

There are many counts of this clonotype. The chain joins TRBV28 to TRBJ1-2; the D is unclear. In germline, CDR1 is MDHEN, CDR2 SYDVKM. CDR3 length: 11 residues. V was trimmed by 8 bases and J by 0 bases, leaving 4 bases between them. CDR3 in DNA: TGTGCCAGCCGGGCTAACTATGGCTACACCTTC. Translating gives CASRANYGYTF.

This clonotype was detected ten times or more. This chain joins TRBV30 and TRBJ1-5; D call uncertain. The V gene's germline CDR1 is GTSNPN and CDR2 SVGIG (reference sequence). This CDR3 spans 13 amino acids. Deletions cut 0 bases from V and 10 bases from J, with 13 bases between. DNA for the CDR3: TGTGCCTGGAGTGTAGAGGGATGGGCCCCCCAGCATTTT. Amino acids: CAWSVEGWAPQHF.

The J gene is TRBJ2-5, the V gene TRBV6-6; 10 bases match TRBD2. V lost 9 bases to trimming and J lost 3 bases; unmatched junction nucleotides: 10. CDR3 length equals 15 residues. Germline V gene lookup returns CDR1 MNHNY and CDR2 SVGAGI (reference sequence). CDR3 loop: CASTQKAGGKETQYF. In DNA, the CDR3 is TGTGCCAGTACCCAAAAAGCGGGAGGGAAAGAGACCCAGTACTTC.

V gene TRBV20-1 combines with J gene TRBJ2-3, with 10 positions matching TRBD2. Trimming cost V 5 bases and J 7 bases; bases outside gene matches: 9. CDR1 DFQATT and CDR2 SNEGSKA come from the germline V gene (reference sequence). This CDR3 has 14 residues. The CDR3 region is CSAPSGGMMNTQYF. DNA for the CDR3: TGCAGTGCTCCTAGCGGGGGAATGATGAATACGCAGTATTTT.

At least ten counts were recorded for this clonotype. The gene calls are TRBV6-2 or TRBV6-3 and TRBJ2-3; TRBD1 matches 9 bases. Trimming at V came to 5 bases and at J to 4 bases, leaving 4 bases not matched to a gene. The CDR3 length is 14 residues. CDR1 is MNHEY, CDR2 SVGEGT, per germline. CDR3 residues: CASSMDRGADTQYF. The CDR3, as DNA: TGTGCCAGCAGTATGGACAGGGGAGCAGATACGCAGTATTTT.

This clonotype was seen many times. The chain uses TRBV20-1 and TRBJ2-5; the match to TRBD2 covers 9 bases. CDR1 is DFQATT, CDR2 SNEGSKA, per germline (reference sequence). J lost 5 bases, V lost 0 bases, and 7 bases had no gene match. This CDR3 comprises 15 residues. In DNA, the CDR3 is TGCAGTGCTAGAGACCCGGGACTAGCCGGGGAGACCCAGTACTTC. Translated, it gives CSARDPGLAGETQYF.

This clonotype was seen many times. The genes are TRBV30 and TRBJ1-6; D ambiguous. Germline CDR1 is GTSNPN and CDR2 is SVGIG (reference sequence). Trimming removed 1 base from V and 2 bases from J, with 6 bases in between. CDR3 length: 14 amino acids. In nucleotides, the CDR3 is TGTGCCTGGAGTGCACCGGCCTATAATTCACCCCTCCACTTT. Translating it yields CAWSAPAYNSPLHF.